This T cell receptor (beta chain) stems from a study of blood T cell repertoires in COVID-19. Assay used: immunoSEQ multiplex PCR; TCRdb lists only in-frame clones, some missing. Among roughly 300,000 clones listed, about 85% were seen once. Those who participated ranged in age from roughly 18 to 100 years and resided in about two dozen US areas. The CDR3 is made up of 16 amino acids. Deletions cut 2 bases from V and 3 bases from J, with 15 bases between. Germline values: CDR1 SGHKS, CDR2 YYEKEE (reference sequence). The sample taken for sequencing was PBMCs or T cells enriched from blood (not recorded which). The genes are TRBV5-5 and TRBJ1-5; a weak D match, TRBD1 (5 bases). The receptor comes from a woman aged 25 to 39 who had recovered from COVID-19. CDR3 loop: CASSLWGGTLNQPQHF. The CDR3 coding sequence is TGTGCCAGCAGCTTATGGGGAGGGACTCTCAATCAGCCCCAGCATTTT.